The 23 T cell receptor beta chains below all came from one sample that was sequenced in a study of T cell responses to AZD1222 COVID-19 vaccine (TCRdb year 2021). The library was generated by the immunoSEQ multiplex PCR assay. TCRdb stores this immuneACCESS table with in-frame sequences only. Part of the clones is absent; in the studies checked, under half of the shortfall reflects unresolved V genes, and no reason is known for the rest. This sample is represented by some 83,000 clones; just under 90% of them were singletons. The leading ten clones occupy 5.7% of the sample. Read against the paper, the sample's time point label means: baseline before first vaccination. The sequences come from peripheral blood, collected on day 0 of AZD1222 vaccination. The receptors derive from an adult in good health.

The chain joins TRBV27 to TRBJ1-2, with no clear D. CDR1 and CDR2 (germline): MNHEY, SMNVEV (reference sequence). CDR3 length: 12 amino acids. V was shortened by 6 bases and J by 9 bases, with 14 bases between the two germline ends. CDR3 region: CASRGNTASYTF. The CDR3 bases are TGTGCCAGCAGGGGGAATACCGCGAGCTACACCTTC.

The chain links TRBV11-3 to TRBJ1-4; 10 bases line up with TRBD1. The CDR3 runs to 15 residues. V lost 5 bases, J lost 8 bases, and 8 bases stayed unmatched. The germline V gene encodes CDR1 SGHNT and CDR2 YENEEA. CDR3 sequence (DNA): TGTGCCAGCAGCCAAGACCGGGACAGGGGCGAAAAACTGTTTTTT. It translates to CASSQDRDRGEKLFF.

The chain couples TRBV29-1 to TRBJ1-3; D unclear. The length of the CDR3 is 12 residues. V lost 4 bases to trimming and J lost 8 bases, with 12 bases between them. Germline lookup yields CDR1 SQVTM and CDR2 ANQGSEA. CDR3 protein: CSVVDWGDTIYF. In DNA form, the CDR3 reads TGCAGCGTTGTGGATTGGGGAGACACCATATATTTT.

This chain connects TRBV7-9 to TRBJ2-1; D is tentatively TRBD1 or TRBD2 (5 bases each). The CDR3 runs 14 residues. The V end was cut by 7 bases, the J end by 0 bases, with 10 bases between. Looked up from germline, CDR1 is SEHNR and CDR2 is FQNEAQ (reference sequence). In DNA form, the CDR3 reads TGTGCCAGCACAGAGGGGAGCTCCTACAATGAGCAGTTCTTC. This codes for CASTEGSSYNEQFF.

The V gene is TRBV7-6, the J gene TRBJ2-3, with D perhaps matching TRBD1 or TRBD2 (5 bases each). The CDR3 has 14 amino acids. Germline-derived CDR1 and CDR2 are SGHVS and FNYEAQ. The ends were cut back, 4 bases at V and 7 bases at J, with 15 bases in the middle. CDR3 amino acids: CASSSAQRGHTQYF. The CDR3 region has the DNA TGTGCCAGCAGCTCCGCCCAGAGGGGCCATACGCAGTATTTT.

The rearrangement uses TRBV9 and TRBJ1-2; 8 bases are shared with TRBD1. Per the germline V gene, CDR1 is SGDLS and CDR2 is YYNGEE. CDR3 length: 14 amino acids. The V segment lost 5 bases and the J segment 4 bases; nucleotides outside the gene matches: 7. The CDR3 here is CASSTGQGTYGYTF. DNA for the CDR3: TGTGCCAGCAGTACTGGACAGGGAACCTATGGCTACACCTTC.

The chain carries TRBV7-2 and TRBJ1-1, with 9 bases identical to TRBD1. CDR1 SGHTA and CDR2 FQGNSA come from the germline V gene. Unmatched junction bases numbered 8, after V lost 5 bases and J lost 4 bases. The CDR3 runs 15 residues. The DNA for the CDR3 is TGTGCCAGCAGCCCTCGGGACAGGGCAAGCACTGAAGCTTTCTTT. It encodes CASSPRDRASTEAFF.

This rearrangement joins TRBV18 to TRBJ2-2, with no clear D. Germline V lookup: CDR1 KGHSH, CDR2 LQKENI. The CDR3 spans 14 residues. Trimming left V 3 bases short and J 2 bases short, with 7 bases between. CDR3 nucleotides: TGTGCCAGCTCACCCGCAACTAACACCGGGGAGCTGTTTTTT. This sequence encodes CASSPATNTGELFF.

The CDR3 DNA reads as TGTGCCAGCAGCCAAGTGACTAGCGGGAAGAACACCGGGGAGCTGTTTTTT. This sequence encodes CASSQVTSGKNTGELFF. The chain has TRBV4-2 and TRBJ2-2, with TRBD2 matching over 11 bases. J gave up 1 base and V 1 base, and 2 bases lay outside the gene matches. Germline-derived CDR1 and CDR2 are LGHNA and YNFKEQ. CDR3 length: 17 amino acids.

The J gene is TRBJ1-1, the V gene TRBV2, with no clear D. V dropped 5 bases and J dropped 10 bases, with 23 bases sitting between them. Germline CDR1 is SNHLY and CDR2 is FYNNEI. The CDR3 loop spans 15 amino acids. The CDR3: CASSYLSSGADGAFF. The CDR3 bases are TGTGCCAGCAGTTATCTATCGTCCGGAGCAGATGGAGCTTTCTTT.

This chain uses TRBV19 with TRBJ1-5; TRBD1 might be the D (6 bases). Germline lookup yields CDR1 LNHDA and CDR2 SQIVND (reference sequence). This CDR3 is built from 14 residues. Deletions cut 8 bases from V and 2 bases from J, with 13 bases between. The CDR3 spells CASWPRQGNQPQHF. The CDR3 DNA reads TGTGCCAGTTGGCCTAGACAGGGCAATCAGCCCCAGCATTTT.

The gene calls are TRBV6-4 and TRBJ2-2; 8 positions agree with TRBD2. Germline V gene data show CDR1 as MRHNA and CDR2 as SNTAGT. This CDR3 spans 16 amino acids. The V segment lost 4 bases and the J segment 6 bases; nucleotides outside the gene matches: 10. The CDR3 reads CASSAWASGSPGELFF. The CDR3 DNA reads TGTGCCAGCAGTGCTTGGGCTAGCGGGTCCCCCGGGGAGCTGTTTTTT.

The V and J genes are TRBV3-1 (or the pseudogene TRBV3-2) and TRBJ2-5; the D gene is possibly TRBD1 (6 bases). The length of the CDR3 is 16 residues. The germline V gene has CDR1 LGHDT and CDR2 YNNKEL (reference sequence). V was cut by 4 bases and J by 2 bases, with 17 bases left in between. CDR3 nucleotide sequence: TGTGCCAGCAGCCGAGGCAGGGGTTCCCCACAAGAGACCCAGTACTTC. As protein: CASSRGRGSPQETQYF.

J is TRBJ1-1 and V is TRBV9, with a possible D match to TRBD1 (6 bases). Trimming left V 3 bases short and J 5 bases short, with 14 bases between. Germline CDR1 SGDLS, CDR2 YYNGEE. This CDR3 is 14 amino acids long. Here the CDR3 DNA reads TGTGCCAGCAGCGCATCAACAGGGAAGACTGAAGCTTTCTTT. Protein product: CASSASTGKTEAFF.

A few counts support this clone. The chain links TRBV11-2 to TRBJ1-6; possible D gene TRBD1, 5 bases. This CDR3 is built from 14 residues. V was cut by 3 bases and J by 6 bases, with 9 bases left in between. Germline V gene lookup returns CDR1 SGHAT and CDR2 FQNNGV. The DNA for the CDR3 is TGTGCCAGCAGCTTTACCAGGGTTAATTCACCCCTCCACTTT. The encoded protein is CASSFTRVNSPLHF.

The chain is built from TRBV5-1 and TRBJ1-4; 10 bases align to TRBD1. The CDR3 extends over 13 amino acids. The V gene end was trimmed by 8 bases and the J gene end by 7 bases; junction bases not matched to a gene: 5. Germline-derived CDR1 and CDR2 are SGHRS and YFSETQ. The CDR3 DNA follows: TGCGCCAGATGGACAGGGGGTGGTGAAAAACTGTTTTTT. Its translation: CARWTGGGEKLFF.

This chain's CDR3 is CASSVDRWNSPLHF. The CDR3 nucleotides read TGTGCCAGCAGCGTAGATCGGTGGAATTCACCCCTCCACTTT. V gene TRBV9 combines with J gene TRBJ1-6; D call uncertain. Germline lookup yields CDR1 SGDLS and CDR2 YYNGEE. V was cut by 0 bases and J by 7 bases, with 8 bases left in between. This CDR3 spans 14 amino acids.

The chain has TRBV18 and TRBJ1-2, with a possible D match to TRBD1 (6 bases). V dropped 1 base and J dropped 3 bases, with 15 bases sitting between them. Germline V gives CDR1 KGHSH, CDR2 LQKENI. The CDR3 is 16 residues long. The CDR3 region has the DNA TGTGCCAGCTCACCACTCTCACAGGGTGTTGACTATGGCTACACCTTC. It specifies CASSPLSQGVDYGYTF.

The chain joins TRBV9 to TRBJ1-6; D uncertain. Germline-derived CDR1 and CDR2 are SGDLS and YYNGEE. Trimming removed 3 bases from V and 9 bases from J, with 13 bases in between. The CDR3 sequence is 14 residues long. This chain's CDR3 is CASSDARLGSPLHF. DNA of the CDR3: TGTGCCAGCAGCGATGCCCGTTTAGGTTCACCCCTCCACTTT.

This clone was detected only once. This chain's CDR3 is CASRRAAGGAGYTF. DNA of the CDR3: TGTGCCAGCAGGCGGGCGGCGGGGGGAGCTGGCTACACCTTC. The chain employs TRBV28 and TRBJ1-2; the D gene is possibly TRBD1 (5 bases). This CDR3 spans 14 amino acids. Germline assignment: CDR1 MDHEN and CDR2 SYDVKM. Trimming took 6 bases from V and 7 from J, leaving 18 bases between them.

This chain links TRBV3-1 (or the pseudogene TRBV3-2) with TRBJ1-2; 7 bases align to TRBD1. The CDR3 contains 14 residues. V dropped 2 bases and J dropped 13; count of bases not matched to a gene: 13. CDR1 and CDR2 (germline): LGHDT, YNNKEL (reference sequence). The CDR3 protein is CASSQTSTGSGSTF. The CDR3 DNA follows: TGTGCCAGCAGCCAAACCTCGACAGGGAGCGGTTCCACCTTC.

This clone is medium-sized within its sample. The chain is built from TRBV25-1 and TRBJ2-4; maybe TRBD2 (6 bases). The germline V and J ends were trimmed by 4 bases and 0 bases, with 19 bases remaining between them. This CDR3 is built from 18 residues. Germline CDR1 and CDR2: MGHDK and SYGVNS. The CDR3 nucleotides read TGTGCCAGCAGTGCTACAACCGGGACGGGACTAGCCAAAAACATTCAGTACTTC. Protein: CASSATTGTGLAKNIQYF.

The V gene is TRBV10-1, the J gene TRBJ1-5; D ambiguous. The CDR3 loop spans 14 amino acids. The V gene lost 0 bases and the J gene lost 6 bases, with 9 bases spanning the gap. CDR1 and CDR2 from the germline V gene are WNHNN and SYGVQD (reference sequence). Here the CDR3 DNA reads TGCGCCAGCAGTGAGTCTCCGGAAAGTCAGCCCCAGCATTTT. This gives the protein CASSESPESQPQHF.